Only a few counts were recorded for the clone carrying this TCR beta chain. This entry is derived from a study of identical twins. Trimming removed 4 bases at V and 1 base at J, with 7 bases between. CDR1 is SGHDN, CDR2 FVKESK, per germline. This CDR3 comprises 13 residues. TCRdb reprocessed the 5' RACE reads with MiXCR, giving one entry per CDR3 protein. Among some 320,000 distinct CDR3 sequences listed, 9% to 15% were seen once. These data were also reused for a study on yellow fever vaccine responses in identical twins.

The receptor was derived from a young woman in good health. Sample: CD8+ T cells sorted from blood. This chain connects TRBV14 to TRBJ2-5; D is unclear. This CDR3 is CASSPEFQETQYF. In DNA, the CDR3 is TGTGCCAGCAGCCCGGAGTTCCAAGAGACCCAGTACTTC.